This TCR beta chain was recovered during a study of shared clonotypes between healthy human individuals (dated by TCRdb to about 2020). For the study in its entirety: Three men and a couple of women, aged 18 to 49 years, made up the cohort. Per donor, three plates each were used for CD4 naive and CD4 memory, two for CD8 naive, and one for CD8 memory. To estimate repertoire size and how much clonotypes are shared between individuals, the study performed deep sequencing of blood TCR repertoires from about five healthy adults. Libraries were prepared and TCR repertoires were sequenced by different laboratories using diverse techniques, in order to increase sequencing depth and limit assay-specific biases. Between about 0.9 and 9 billion PBMCs per donor were obtained by leukapheresis. Beyond this particular receptor, the publication reports: Rarefaction of sorted-subset datasets indicated incomplete sequencing despite the large sequencing depth. Pairwise subsampling indicated that sequencing depth was expected to affect the degree of clonotype sharing among donors. Sharing across four donors was observed for about 4.8% of naive CD4, over 3% of naive CD8, roughly 2.3% of memory CD4, and roughly 0.4% of memory CD8 clonotypes. Sampling was limited to blood, and TCR repertoires in tissue likely differ from TCR repertoires in blood. Higher generation probabilities were observed for clonotypes shared by all four sorted-subset donors than for non-shared clonotypes. Naive subsets generally had larger estimated clonotype richness than memory subsets. Because the study included a small number of donors, the genetic and exposure-history diversity represented was limited.

Using the deep immunoSEQ assay, multiplex PCR amplified TCR CDR3 regions from genomic DNA. Extracted genomic DNA from each cell subset was spread evenly across all wells of several immunoSEQ 96-well plates, with each plate serving as a replicate. Each replicate PCR for sorted subsets received approximately 200 ng genomic DNA, equal to about 30,000 T cell genomes. Purified libraries were measured with a Qubit 3.0 fluorometer, size-checked on a Bioanalyzer 2100, and measured again with the KAPA Library Quantification kit. Each immunoSEQ 96-well plate was sequenced on its own single-read 150-cycle Illumina NextSeq 550 flow cell. In the original analysis: Because only junctional sequences without quality scores were contained in the immunoSEQ output, filtering matching that applied to full-length reads could not be performed. To assign V/J genes and CDR3, sequences were annotated against IMGT germline references using PyIR, a Python wrapper for IgBLAST v1.9. Reads were filtered out if the reads had weak V/J assignments (E-value above 1e-6), no CDR3, stop codons, out-of-frame junctions, or ambiguous translated residues. V3J clonotypes were defined as sequences sharing the same inferred V gene, J gene, and CDR3 amino acid sequence. Percentage overlap between repertoires was calculated by dividing the number of shared unique clonotypes by the size of the smaller repertoire. Richness of each repertoire was evaluated using RTK rarefaction, the Chao1 estimator, and Recon v2.1 estimates of unobserved clonotypes. OLGA was used to compute generation probabilities for all TCRbeta clonotypes that the gDNA method yielded from several donors. Drawn from immuneACCESS, this table holds only the in-frame rearrangements with V and J called that TCRdb kept. Clones are partly lost; checked studies trace under half to an unresolved V gene and leave the rest unexplained. V and J calls plus clone size are reproduced from that table; the DNA served to infer D and trimming. Counted in this sample were some 2 million clones; over 85% of them appeared once. The top ten clones comprise 0.85% to 1.2% of the sample.

CDR1 and CDR2, looked up from the germline V gene (reference sequence), are SEHNR and FQNEAQ. V was cut back by 1 base and J by 7 bases, leaving a gap of 11 bases between them. The CDR3 holds 13 amino acids from the cysteine to the phenylalanine. The only DNA kept is the CDR3, 39 bases in frame from the first base. This clone came up once. The target of this receptor is not known. Per-base quality was not reported, and no clone a single base away is much larger than it. CD8 naive samples were CD45RO-negative cells positively selected for CCR7, giving a CD45RA+CCR7+ population that excluded TemRA cells. Donors were healthy HIV-negative adults with no recently reported acute infections or vaccinations. All donors were Caucasian adults living in Nashville, Tennessee, USA. After blood collection by leukapheresis, PBMCs were isolated using Ficoll-Histopaque density gradient centrifugation and then cryopreserved in the vapor phase of liquid nitrogen. Purity and quantity of every magnetically sorted T cell population were checked by analytical flow cytometry. From each sorted fraction, genomic DNA was isolated and quantified by UV absorbance on a Nanodrop 2000c.

The TCR was taken from a man aged 18 to 30 in good health. The sequence links TRBV7-9 to TRBJ2-7; no D gene is confidently identified. The sequenced sample was naive CD8+ T cells sorted from blood. Reading the label with the study, this specimen's cell subset or site is: CD45RA+CCR7+. The CDR3: CASSLGYQLEQYF. In nucleotide form, the sequence is TGTGCCAGCAGCTTAGGATACCAGCTAGAGCAGTACTTC. Extended through the reference TRBV7-9 and TRBJ2-7 proteins, this CDR3 yields the full variable domain: DTGVSQNPRHKITKRGQNVTFRCDPISEHNRLYWYRQTLGQGPEFLTYFQNEAQLEKSRLLSDRFSAERPKGSFSTLEIQRTEQGDSAMYLCASSLGYQLEQYFGPGTRLTVT.